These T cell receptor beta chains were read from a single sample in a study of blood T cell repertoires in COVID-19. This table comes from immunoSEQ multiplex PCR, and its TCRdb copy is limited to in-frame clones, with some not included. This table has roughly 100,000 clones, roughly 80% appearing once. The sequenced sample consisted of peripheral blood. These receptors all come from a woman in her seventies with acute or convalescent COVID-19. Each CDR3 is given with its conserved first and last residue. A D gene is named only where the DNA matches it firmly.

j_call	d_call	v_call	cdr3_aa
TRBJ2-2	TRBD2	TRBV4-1	CASSQWTSGGADTGELFF
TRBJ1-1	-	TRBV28	CASRRDSLNTEAFF
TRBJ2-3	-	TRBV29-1	CSVSTGISRDTQYF
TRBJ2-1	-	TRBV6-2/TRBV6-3	CASSHITSSYNEQFF
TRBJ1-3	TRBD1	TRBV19	CASSTRQGAGNTIYF
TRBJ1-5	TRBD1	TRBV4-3	CASSQLTGAGQPQHF
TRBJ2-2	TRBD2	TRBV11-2	CASSRTSGGVGDTGELFF
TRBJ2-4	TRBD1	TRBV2	CASSERGGRTKNIQYF
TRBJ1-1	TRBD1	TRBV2	CASRPGQGARTEAFF
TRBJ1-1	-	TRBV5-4	CASSLGGRNQEAFF
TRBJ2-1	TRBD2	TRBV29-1	CSVSGTSPNEQFF
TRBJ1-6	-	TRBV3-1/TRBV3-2	CASSQAEVYNSPLHF
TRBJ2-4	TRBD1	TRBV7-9	CASSLGQESVLAKNIQYF
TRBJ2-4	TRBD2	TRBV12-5	CASGPHGTRTKNIQYF
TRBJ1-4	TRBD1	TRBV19	CASSTTAGRTGNEKLFF
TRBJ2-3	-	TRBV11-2	CASRSPGTHTDTQYF
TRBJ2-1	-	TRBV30	CAWSSGEERQFF
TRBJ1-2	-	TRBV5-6	CASSSTDSYYGYTF
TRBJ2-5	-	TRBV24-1	CATSDSGRTETQYF
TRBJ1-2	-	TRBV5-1	CASSLVAGDDGYTF
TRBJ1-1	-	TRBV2	CASSFSGTEAFF
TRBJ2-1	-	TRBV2	CASSPYNEQFF
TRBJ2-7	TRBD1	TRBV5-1	CASRGTGGYEQYF
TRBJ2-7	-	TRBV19	CASSIGAGAEQYF
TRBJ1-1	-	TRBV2	CASSALTGGNTEAFF
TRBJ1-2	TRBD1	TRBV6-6	CASSPPPGQGTYGYTF
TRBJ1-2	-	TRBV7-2	CASSPRSHGYTF
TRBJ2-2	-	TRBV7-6	CASSRGQLNTGELFF
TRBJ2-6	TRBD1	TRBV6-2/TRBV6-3	CASSPGQGAWANVLTF
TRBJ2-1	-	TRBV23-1	CASSLRRALCHEQFF
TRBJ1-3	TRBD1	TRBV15	CATSRGDSHSGNTIYF
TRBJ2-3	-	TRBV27	CASSLQGGTDTQYF
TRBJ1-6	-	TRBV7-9	CASSFGSPLHF
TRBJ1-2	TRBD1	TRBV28	CASKGQGGRYGYTF
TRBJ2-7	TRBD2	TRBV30	CAWSVQLAGVNF
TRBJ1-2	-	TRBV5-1	CASSLALAPANYGYTF
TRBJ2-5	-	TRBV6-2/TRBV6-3	CASSYSRGQETQYF
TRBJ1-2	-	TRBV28	CASSYDRYGYTF
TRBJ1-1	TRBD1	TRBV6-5	CASSFRQGATFF
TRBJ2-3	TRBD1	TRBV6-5	CASSPGQGRDTQYF
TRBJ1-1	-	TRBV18	CASSPLGQEAFF
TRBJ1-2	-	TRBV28	CASTVTGSYGYTF
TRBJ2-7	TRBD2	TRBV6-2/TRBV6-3	CASSPGLGAEQYF
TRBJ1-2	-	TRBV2	CASSSQGLVGYTF
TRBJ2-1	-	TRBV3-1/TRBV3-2	CASSQDVAKQFF
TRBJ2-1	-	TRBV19	CASSPRDFSYNEQFF
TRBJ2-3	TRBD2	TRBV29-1	CSAGGGISTDTQYF
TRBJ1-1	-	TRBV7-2	CASSLVRQGPGTEAFF
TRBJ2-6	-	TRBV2	CASSGVSGANVLTF
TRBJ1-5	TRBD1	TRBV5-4	CASSFNSGTVSRSNQPQHF
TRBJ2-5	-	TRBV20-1	CSARVQETQYF
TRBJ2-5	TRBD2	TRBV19	CASSPLRTGGETQYF
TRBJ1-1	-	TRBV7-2	CASSLRGAMNTEAFF
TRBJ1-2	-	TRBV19	CASSIAEGANYGYTF
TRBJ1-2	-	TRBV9	CASSVAVGVRGYTF
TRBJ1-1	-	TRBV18	CASSYSIRENTEAFF
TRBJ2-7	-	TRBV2	CASSARGTISYEQYF
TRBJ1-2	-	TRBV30	CAWSVRPRDGYTF